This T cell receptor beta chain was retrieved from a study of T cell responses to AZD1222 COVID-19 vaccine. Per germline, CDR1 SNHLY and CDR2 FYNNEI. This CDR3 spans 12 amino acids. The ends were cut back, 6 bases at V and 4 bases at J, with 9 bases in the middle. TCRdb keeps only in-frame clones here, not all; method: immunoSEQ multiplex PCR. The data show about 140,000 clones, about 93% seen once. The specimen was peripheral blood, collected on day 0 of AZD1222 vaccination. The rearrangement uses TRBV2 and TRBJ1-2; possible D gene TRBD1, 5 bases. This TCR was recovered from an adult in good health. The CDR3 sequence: CASRQGGYGYTF. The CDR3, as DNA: TGTGCCAGCAGGCAGGGCGGCTATGGCTACACCTTC.